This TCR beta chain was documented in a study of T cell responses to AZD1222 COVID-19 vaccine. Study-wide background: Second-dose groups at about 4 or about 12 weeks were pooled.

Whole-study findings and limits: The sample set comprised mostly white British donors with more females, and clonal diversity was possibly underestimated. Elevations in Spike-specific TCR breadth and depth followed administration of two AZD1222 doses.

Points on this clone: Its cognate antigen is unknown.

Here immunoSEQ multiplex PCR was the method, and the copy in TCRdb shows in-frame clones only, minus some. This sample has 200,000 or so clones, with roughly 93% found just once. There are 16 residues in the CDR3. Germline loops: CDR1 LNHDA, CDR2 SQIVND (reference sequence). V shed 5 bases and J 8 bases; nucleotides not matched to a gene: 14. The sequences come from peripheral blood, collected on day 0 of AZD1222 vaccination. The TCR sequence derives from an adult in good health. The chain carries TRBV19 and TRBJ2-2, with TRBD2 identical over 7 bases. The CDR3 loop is CASSAAGTTPLGELFF. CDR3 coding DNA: TGTGCCAGTAGTGCGGCCGGGACTACACCTTTAGGGGAGCTGTTTTTT.